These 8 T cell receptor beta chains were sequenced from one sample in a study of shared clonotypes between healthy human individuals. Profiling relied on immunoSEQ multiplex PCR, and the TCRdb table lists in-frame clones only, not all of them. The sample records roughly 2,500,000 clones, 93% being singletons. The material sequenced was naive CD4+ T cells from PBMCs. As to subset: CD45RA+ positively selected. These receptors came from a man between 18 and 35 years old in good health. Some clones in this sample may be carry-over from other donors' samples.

CDR3 sequence: CASSRNRGETGELFF. CDR3 sequence (DNA): TGTGCCAGCAGCCGGAACAGGGGAGAAACCGGGGAGCTGTTTTTT. The V and J genes are TRBV5-4 and TRBJ2-2; 7 nucleotides agree with TRBD1. The germline V gene has CDR1 SGHNT and CDR2 YYREEE (reference sequence). CDR3 length: 15 amino acids. V was clipped by 4 bases and J by 5 bases; unmatched bases: 8.

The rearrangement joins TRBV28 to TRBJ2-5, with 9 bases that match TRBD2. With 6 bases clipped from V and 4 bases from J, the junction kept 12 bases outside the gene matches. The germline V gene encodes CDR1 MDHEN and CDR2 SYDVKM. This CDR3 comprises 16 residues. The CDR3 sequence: CASSPWAGGPSETQYF. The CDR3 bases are TGTGCCAGCAGCCCCTGGGCGGGAGGGCCGTCAGAGACCCAGTACTTC.

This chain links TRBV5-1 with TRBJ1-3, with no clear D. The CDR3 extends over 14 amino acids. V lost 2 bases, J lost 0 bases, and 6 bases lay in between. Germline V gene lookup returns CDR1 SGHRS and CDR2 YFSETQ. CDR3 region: CASSLSNSGNTIYF. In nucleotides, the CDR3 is TGCGCCAGCAGCTTATCCAACTCTGGAAACACCATATATTTT.

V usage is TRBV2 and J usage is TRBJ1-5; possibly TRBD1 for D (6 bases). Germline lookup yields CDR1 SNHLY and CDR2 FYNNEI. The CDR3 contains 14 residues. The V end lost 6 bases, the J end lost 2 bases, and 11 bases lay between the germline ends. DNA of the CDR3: TGTGCCAGCAGGGGGGCCCAGGGCAATCAGCCCCAGCATTTT. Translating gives CASRGAQGNQPQHF.

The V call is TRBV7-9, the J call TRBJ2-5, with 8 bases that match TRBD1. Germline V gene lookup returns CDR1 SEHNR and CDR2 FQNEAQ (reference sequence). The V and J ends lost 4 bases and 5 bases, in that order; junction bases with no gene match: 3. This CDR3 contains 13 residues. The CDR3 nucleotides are TGTGCCAGCAGCTCTCGGACAGGGGAGACCCAGTACTTC. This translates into CASSSRTGETQYF.

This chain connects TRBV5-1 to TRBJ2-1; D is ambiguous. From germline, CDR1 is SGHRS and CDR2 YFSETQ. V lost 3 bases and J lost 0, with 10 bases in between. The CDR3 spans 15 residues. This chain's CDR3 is CASSSAANSYNEQFF. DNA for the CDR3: TGCGCCAGCAGCTCGGCGGCTAACTCCTACAATGAGCAGTTCTTC.

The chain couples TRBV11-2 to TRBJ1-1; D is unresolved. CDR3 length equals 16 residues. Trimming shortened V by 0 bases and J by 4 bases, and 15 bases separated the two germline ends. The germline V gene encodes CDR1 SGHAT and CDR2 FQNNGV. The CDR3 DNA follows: TGTGCCAGCAGCTTAGATTTGTTTGGGAGGGCCACTGAAGCTTTCTTT. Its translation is CASSLDLFGRATEAFF.

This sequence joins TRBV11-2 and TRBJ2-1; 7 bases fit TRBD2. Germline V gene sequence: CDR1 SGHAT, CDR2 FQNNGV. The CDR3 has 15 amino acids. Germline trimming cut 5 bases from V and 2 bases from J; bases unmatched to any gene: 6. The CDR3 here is CASSQNGGTYNEQFF. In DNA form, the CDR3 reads TGTGCCAGCAGCCAAAACGGGGGGACCTACAATGAGCAGTTCTTC.